The rows below give T cell receptor beta chains drawn from one sample of a study of blood T cells in healthy people across ages. One entry per CDR3 protein, called by TCRdb with MiXCR from the 5' RACE reads. The data show about 640,000 distinct CDR3 sequences, approximately 30% seen once. The sequenced sample consisted of blood. The source is a woman older than 75 in good health. CDR3s include the opening cysteine and the closing phenylalanine or tryptophan. Each record gives: CDR3 protein, clone size, V gene, CDR3 length. Clone size, where shown, is once, few, many, or a class for clones that have expanded.

CASSQDYGEGYTF many TRBV3-1 13
CSAREGVRGQREQYF many TRBV20-1 15
CASSPGTVGEQYF many TRBV7-7 13
CASSLSTGVGETQYF many TRBV27 15
CASVLGDTKAFF . TRBV6-6 12
CSAQKVTEAFF . TRBV20-1 11
CASSYWDSPEAFF many TRBV6-5 13
CSAGLNLGVPWEYF . TRBV20-1 14
CSVAGGTPPAPDYNEQFF . TRBV29-1 18
CASSFSLVQETQYF . TRBV27 14
CASSLDSGHTNEKLFF . TRBV7-9 16
CASRGLKDRVTFDYGYTF many TRBV10-2 18
CASSPDRLNTGELFF few TRBV7-2 15
CASSAQGPMNTEAFF many TRBV5-1 15
CASSRPMIGYTF many TRBV5-6 12
CASSEQGRPYNEQFF . TRBV7-2 15
CASSAEQGYGSLNTEAFF . TRBV9 18
CASSEVSGTPNEQFF many TRBV6-1 15
CASSLSSSGVNEQYF . TRBV7-8 15
CASRKLAGANEQYF many TRBV6-5 14
CASSTGTGGYQETQYF many TRBV5-1 16
CASSVRGGGGTQYF many TRBV6-1 14
CATSGTGDLNEQFF many TRBV24-1 14
CASTRDGLVIHEQYF many TRBV2 15
CSAVSTGVSYNEQFF many TRBV20-1 15
CASSVAGDTGFYEQYF . TRBV7-2 16
CASSQDLLNTGELFF many TRBV4-2 15
CASSSGPGGPDNSPLHF once TRBV5-5 17
CASSPPSNSPLHF many TRBV27 13
CASSWPSTGNYGYTF few TRBV13 15